There are a few counts of the clone carrying this T cell receptor beta chain. From germline, CDR1 is MGHDK and CDR2 SYGVNS. CDR3 length equals 13 residues. The J segment lost 3 bases and the V segment lost 4 bases, leaving 2 bases of the junction unmatched. This entry is derived from a study of chemoradiotherapy in HPV16-positive cancers. Study summary: Candidate HPV-specific T-cell clones and common TCR motifs came from functional assays in a couple of HPV16-positive patients.

Produced via immunoSEQ multiplex PCR; TCRdb's table is partial and in-frame only. The sample shows approximately 2,300 clones, about two thirds of them seen only once. Samples were taken several times over chemoradiotherapy. The TCR sequence derives from a human donor with HPV-associated anogenital cancer. This chain joins TRBV25-1 and TRBJ1-2; 7 nucleotides match TRBD1. Source: tumor tissue, taken from a patient who underwent chemoradiotherapy. The DNA of the CDR3 is TGTGCCAGCAGTGTTGACAGGGACTATGGCTACACCTTC. As protein: CASSVDRDYGYTF.